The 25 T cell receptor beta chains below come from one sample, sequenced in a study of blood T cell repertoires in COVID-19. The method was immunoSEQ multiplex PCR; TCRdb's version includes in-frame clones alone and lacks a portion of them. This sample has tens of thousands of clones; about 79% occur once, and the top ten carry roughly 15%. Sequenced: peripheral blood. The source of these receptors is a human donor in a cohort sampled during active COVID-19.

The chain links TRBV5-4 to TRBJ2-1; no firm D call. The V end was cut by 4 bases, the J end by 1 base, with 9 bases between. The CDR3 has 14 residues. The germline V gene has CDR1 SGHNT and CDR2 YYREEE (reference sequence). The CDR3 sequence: CASSPSTSYNEQFF. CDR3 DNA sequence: TGTGCCAGCAGCCCAAGTACTTCCTACAATGAGCAGTTCTTC.

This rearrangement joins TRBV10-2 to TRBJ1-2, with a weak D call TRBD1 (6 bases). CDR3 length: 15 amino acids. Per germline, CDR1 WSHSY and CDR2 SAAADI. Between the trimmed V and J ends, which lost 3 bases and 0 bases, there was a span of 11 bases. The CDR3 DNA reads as TGCGCCAGCAGTGACGCCGAGGGGGCTAACTATGGCTACACCTTC. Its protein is CASSDAEGANYGYTF.

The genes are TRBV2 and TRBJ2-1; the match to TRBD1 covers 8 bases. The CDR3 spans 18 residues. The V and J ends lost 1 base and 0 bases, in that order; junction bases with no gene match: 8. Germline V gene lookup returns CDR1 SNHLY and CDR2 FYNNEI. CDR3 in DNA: TGTGCCAGCAGTGAAGTTTGGACAGGGCAAGTCTCCTACAATGAGCAGTTCTTC. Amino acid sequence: CASSEVWTGQVSYNEQFF.

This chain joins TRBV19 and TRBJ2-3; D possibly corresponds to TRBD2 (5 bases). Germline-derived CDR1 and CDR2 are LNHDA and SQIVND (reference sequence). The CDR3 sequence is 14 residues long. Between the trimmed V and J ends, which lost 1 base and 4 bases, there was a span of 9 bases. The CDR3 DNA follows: TGTGCCAGTAGTATAGCGGGGAATGCAGATACGCAGTATTTT. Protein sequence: CASSIAGNADTQYF. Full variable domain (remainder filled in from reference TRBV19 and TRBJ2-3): DGGITQSPKYLFRKEGQNVTLSCEQNLNHDAMYWYRQDPGQGLRLIYYSQIVNDFQKGDIAEGYSVSREKKESFPLTVTSAQKNPTAFYLCASSIAGNADTQYFGPGTRLTVL.

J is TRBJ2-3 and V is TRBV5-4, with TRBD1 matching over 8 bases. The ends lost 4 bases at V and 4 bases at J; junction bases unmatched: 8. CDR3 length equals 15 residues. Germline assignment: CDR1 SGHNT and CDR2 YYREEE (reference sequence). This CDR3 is CASSLRTGTADTQYF. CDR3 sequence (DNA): TGTGCCAGCAGCCTACGGACAGGGACGGCAGATACGCAGTATTTT.

In DNA form, the CDR3 reads TGCGCCAGCAGCCCCCCAGTGACAGGGGGCCCTGAAGCTTTCTTT. Translated: CASSPPVTGGPEAFF. The V gene is TRBV5-1, the J gene TRBJ1-1; 10 bases fit TRBD1. Germline-derived CDR1 and CDR2 are SGHRS and YFSETQ. The CDR3 length is 15 residues. V lost 4 bases, J lost 6 bases, and 9 bases stayed unmatched. Full variable domain (missing parts from reference TRBV5-1 and TRBJ1-1): KAGVTQTPRYLIKTRGQQVTLSCSPISGHRSVSWYQQTPGQGLQFLFEYFSETQRNKGNFPGRFSGRQFSNSRSEMNVSTLELGDSALYLCASSPPVTGGPEAFFGQGTRLTVV.

The CDR3 region is CASSPRAGGLHNEQFF. CDR3 in DNA: TGTGCCAGCAGCCCCCGGGCGGGAGGGCTCCACAATGAGCAGTTCTTC. V usage is TRBV27 and J usage is TRBJ2-1, with 9 bases aligning to TRBD2. V dropped 6 bases and J dropped 5; count of bases not matched to a gene: 11. Germline assignment: CDR1 MNHEY and CDR2 SMNVEV (reference sequence). There are 16 residues in the CDR3.

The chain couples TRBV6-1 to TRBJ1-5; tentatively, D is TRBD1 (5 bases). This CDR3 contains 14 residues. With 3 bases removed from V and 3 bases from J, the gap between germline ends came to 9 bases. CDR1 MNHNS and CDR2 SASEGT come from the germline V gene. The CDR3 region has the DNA TGTGCCAGCAGTGAGACAGTTTTCAATCAGCCCCAGCATTTT. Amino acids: CASSETVFNQPQHF.

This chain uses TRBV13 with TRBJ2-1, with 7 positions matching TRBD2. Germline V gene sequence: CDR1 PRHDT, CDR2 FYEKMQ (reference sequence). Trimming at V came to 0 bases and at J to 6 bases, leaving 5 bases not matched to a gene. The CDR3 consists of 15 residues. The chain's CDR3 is CASSLGGLYSNEQFF. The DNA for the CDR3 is TGTGCCAGCAGCTTAGGGGGACTATACAGCAATGAGCAGTTCTTC.

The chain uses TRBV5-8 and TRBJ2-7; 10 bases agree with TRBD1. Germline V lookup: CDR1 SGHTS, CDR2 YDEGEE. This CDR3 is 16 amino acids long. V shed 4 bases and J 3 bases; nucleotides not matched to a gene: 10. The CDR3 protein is CASSVKTGGAGYEQYF. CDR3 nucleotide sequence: TGTGCCAGCAGCGTGAAGACAGGGGGCGCGGGCTACGAGCAGTACTTC.

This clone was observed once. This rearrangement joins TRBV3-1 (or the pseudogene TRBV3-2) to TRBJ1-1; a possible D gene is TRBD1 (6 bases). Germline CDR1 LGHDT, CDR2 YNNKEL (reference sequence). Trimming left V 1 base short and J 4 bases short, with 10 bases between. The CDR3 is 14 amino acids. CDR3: CASSQGQGTTEAFF. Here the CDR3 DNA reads TGTGCCAGCAGCCAAGGGCAGGGGACCACTGAAGCTTTCTTT.

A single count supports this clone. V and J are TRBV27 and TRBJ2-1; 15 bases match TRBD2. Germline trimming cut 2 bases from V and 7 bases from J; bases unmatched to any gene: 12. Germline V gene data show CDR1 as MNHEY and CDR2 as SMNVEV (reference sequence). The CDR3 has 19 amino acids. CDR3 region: CASSLRGTSGGSPGNEQFF. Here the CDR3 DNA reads TGTGCCAGCAGTTTAAGGGGGACTAGCGGGGGGTCCCCGGGAAATGAGCAGTTCTTC.

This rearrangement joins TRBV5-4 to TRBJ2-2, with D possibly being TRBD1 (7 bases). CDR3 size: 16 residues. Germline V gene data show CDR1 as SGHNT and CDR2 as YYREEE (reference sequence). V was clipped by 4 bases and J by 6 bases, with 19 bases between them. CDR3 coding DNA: TGTGCCAGCAGCCCGAGGATCAGGGGGGTCGCCGGGGAGCTGTTTTTT. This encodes CASSPRIRGVAGELFF. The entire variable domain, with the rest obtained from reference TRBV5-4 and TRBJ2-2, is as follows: ETGVTQSPTHLIKTRGQQVTLRCSSQSGHNTVSWYQQALGQGPQFIFQYYREEENGRGNFPPRFSGLQFPNYSSELNVNALELDDSALYLCASSPRIRGVAGELFFGEGSRLTVL.

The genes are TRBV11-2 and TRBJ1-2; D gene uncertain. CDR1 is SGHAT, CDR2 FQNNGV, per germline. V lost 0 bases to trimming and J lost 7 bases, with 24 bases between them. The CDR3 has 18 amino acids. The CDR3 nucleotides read TGTGCCAGCAGCTTAGAATTCCAGACGGCCGGGGTACCTATTGGCTACACCTTC. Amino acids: CASSLEFQTAGVPIGYTF. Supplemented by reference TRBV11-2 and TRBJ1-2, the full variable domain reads EAGVAQSPRYKIIEKRQSVAFWCNPISGHATLYWYQQILGQGPKLLIQFQNNGVVDDSQLPKDRFSAERLKGVDSTLKIQPAKLEDSAVYLCASSLEFQTAGVPIGYTFGSGTRLTVV.

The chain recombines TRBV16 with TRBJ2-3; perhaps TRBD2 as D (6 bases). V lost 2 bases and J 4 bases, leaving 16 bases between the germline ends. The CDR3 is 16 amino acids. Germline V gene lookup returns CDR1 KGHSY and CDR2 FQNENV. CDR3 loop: CASSQGDGSRSDTQYF. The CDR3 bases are TGTGCCAGCAGCCAAGGAGACGGGAGTAGATCAGATACGCAGTATTTT.

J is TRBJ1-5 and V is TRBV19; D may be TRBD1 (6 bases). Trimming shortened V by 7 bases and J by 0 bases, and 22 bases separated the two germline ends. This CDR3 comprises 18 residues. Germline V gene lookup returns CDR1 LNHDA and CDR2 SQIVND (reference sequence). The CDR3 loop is CASTPAPPTGTSNQPQHF. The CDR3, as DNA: TGTGCCAGTACCCCGGCCCCCCCCACAGGGACTAGCAATCAGCCCCAGCATTTT.

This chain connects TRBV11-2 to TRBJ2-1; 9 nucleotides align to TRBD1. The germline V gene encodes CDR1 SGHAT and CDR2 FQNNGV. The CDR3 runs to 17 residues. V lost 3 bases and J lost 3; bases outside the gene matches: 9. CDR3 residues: CASSFSSGTGSYNEQFF. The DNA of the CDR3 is TGTGCCAGCAGCTTCTCTTCCGGGACAGGGAGCTACAATGAGCAGTTCTTC.

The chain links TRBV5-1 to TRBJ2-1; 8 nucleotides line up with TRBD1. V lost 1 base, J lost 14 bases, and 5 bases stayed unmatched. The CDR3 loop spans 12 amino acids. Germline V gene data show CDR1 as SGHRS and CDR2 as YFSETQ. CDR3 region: CASSLQGAAEFF. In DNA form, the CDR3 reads TGCGCCAGCAGCTTGCAGGGGGCAGCGGAGTTCTTC.

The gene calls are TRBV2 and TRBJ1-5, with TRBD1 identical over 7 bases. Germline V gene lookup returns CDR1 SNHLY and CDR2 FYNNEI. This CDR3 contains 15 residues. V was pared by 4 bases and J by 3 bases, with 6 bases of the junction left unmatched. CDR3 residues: CASSGRGPLNQPQHF. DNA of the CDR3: TGTGCCAGCAGTGGGAGGGGGCCTCTCAATCAGCCCCAGCATTTT.

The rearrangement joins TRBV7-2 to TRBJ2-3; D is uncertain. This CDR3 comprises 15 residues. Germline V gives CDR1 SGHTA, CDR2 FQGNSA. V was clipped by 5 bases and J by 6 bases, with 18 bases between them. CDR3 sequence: CASSPRVVGFDTQYF. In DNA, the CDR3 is TGTGCCAGCAGCCCTCGGGTAGTTGGTTTCGATACGCAGTATTTT.

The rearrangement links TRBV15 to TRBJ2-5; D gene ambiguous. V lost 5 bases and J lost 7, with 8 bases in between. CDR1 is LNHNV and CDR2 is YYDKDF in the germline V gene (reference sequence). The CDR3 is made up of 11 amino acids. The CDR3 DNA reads TGTGCCACCAGCGAATACGGGACCCAGTACTTC. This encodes CATSEYGTQYF.

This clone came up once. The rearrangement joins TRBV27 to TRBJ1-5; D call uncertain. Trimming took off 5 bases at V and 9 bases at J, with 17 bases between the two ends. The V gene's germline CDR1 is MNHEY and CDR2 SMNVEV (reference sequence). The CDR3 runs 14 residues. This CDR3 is CASSIARGSWPQHF. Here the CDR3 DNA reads TGTGCCAGCAGTATCGCCCGGGGTTCGTGGCCCCAGCATTTT.

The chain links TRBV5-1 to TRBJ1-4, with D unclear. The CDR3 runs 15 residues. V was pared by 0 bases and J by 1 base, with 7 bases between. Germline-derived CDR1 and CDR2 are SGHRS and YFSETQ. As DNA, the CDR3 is TGCGCCAGCAGCTTGGGGTCAGTAACTAATGAAAAACTGTTTTTT. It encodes CASSLGSVTNEKLFF. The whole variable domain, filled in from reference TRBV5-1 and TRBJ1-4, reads KAGVTQTPRYLIKTRGQQVTLSCSPISGHRSVSWYQQTPGQGLQFLFEYFSETQRNKGNFPGRFSGRQFSNSRSEMNVSTLELGDSALYLCASSLGSVTNEKLFFGSGTQLSVL.

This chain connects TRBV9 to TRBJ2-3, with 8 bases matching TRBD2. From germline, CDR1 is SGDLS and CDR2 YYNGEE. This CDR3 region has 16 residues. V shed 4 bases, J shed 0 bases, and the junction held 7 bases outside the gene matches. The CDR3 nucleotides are TGTGCCAGCAGCCCTCACCTAGCGGGCAGCACAGATACGCAGTATTTT. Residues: CASSPHLAGSTDTQYF.

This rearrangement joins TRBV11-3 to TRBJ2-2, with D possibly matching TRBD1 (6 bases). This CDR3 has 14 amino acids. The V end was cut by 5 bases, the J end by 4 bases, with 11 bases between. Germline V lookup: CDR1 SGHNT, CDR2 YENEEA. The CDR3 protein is CASSGPRGTGELFF. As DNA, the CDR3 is TGTGCCAGCAGCGGCCCCAGGGGCACCGGGGAGCTGTTTTTT.